The 9 T cell receptor beta chains in this list originate from one sample, sequenced in a study of blood T cell repertoires in COVID-19. Profiled with immunoSEQ multiplex PCR; TCRdb holds only in-frame clones, not every one. The sample lists 55,000 to 65,000 clones, about 83% occurring once. Sequenced: peripheral blood. The receptors stem from a woman aged 80 or over with acute or convalescent COVID-19.

Here the CDR3 reads CASSEVGGRDNEQFF. Here the CDR3 DNA reads TGCGCCAGCAGCGAGGTAGGCGGGCGAGACAATGAGCAGTTCTTC. The J gene is TRBJ2-1, the V gene TRBV4-3; TRBD2 is a possible D gene (5 bases). There are 15 residues in the CDR3. Germline lookup yields CDR1 LGHNA and CDR2 YSLEER. V lost 5 bases and J lost 5, with 16 bases in between.

The chain employs TRBV10-3 and TRBJ2-1, with D possibly matching TRBD1 (5 bases). The CDR3 runs 14 residues. Germline V gene data show CDR1 as ENHRY and CDR2 as SYGVKD. V gave up 6 bases and J gave up 5 bases, with 14 bases separating them. The CDR3 DNA is TGTGCCATCAGGGACACCGTACCCCACAATGAGCAGTTCTTC. This translates into CAIRDTVPHNEQFF.

This chain connects TRBV4-3 to TRBJ1-2; D call uncertain. Trimming removed 0 bases at V and 4 bases at J, with 9 bases between. Germline CDR1 reads LGHNA; CDR2 reads YSLEER. The CDR3 extends over 14 amino acids. CDR3 DNA sequence: TGCGCCAGCAGCCAAGAACGGAGCAGCTATGGCTACACCTTC. Translating gives CASSQERSSYGYTF.

The rearrangement links TRBV3-1 (or the pseudogene TRBV3-2) to TRBJ2-2; 10 bases match TRBD2. The J segment lost 1 base and the V segment lost 2 bases, leaving 4 bases of the junction unmatched. The CDR3 contains 17 residues. CDR1 is LGHDT and CDR2 is YNNKEL in the germline V gene (reference sequence). The chain's CDR3 is CASSQYSGGRNTGELFF. The CDR3 coding sequence is TGTGCCAGCAGCCAATATAGCGGGGGGAGGAACACCGGGGAGCTGTTTTTT.

This clone showed up just a few times. The chain joins TRBV30 to TRBJ1-5; the match to TRBD1 covers 7 bases. The germline CDR1 and CDR2 sequences are GTSNPN and SVGIG (reference sequence). J lost 4 bases, V lost 5 bases, and 5 bases had no gene match. The CDR3 covers 13 residues. The CDR3 spells CAWGGGPNQPQHF. In DNA form, the CDR3 reads TGTGCCTGGGGAGGGGGCCCAAATCAGCCCCAGCATTTT.

The rearrangement uses TRBV5-1 and TRBJ2-5; 16 nucleotides align to TRBD2. V dropped 0 bases and J dropped 1; count of bases not matched to a gene: 6. The CDR3 length is 19 residues. Germline-derived CDR1 and CDR2 are SGHRS and YFSETQ. The CDR3 DNA reads TGCGCCAGCAGCTTGGCCCGGGGACTAGCGGGAGGGAGCCAAGAGACCCAGTACTTC. This encodes CASSLARGLAGGSQETQYF.

The rearrangement joins TRBV28 to TRBJ2-7, with a possible D match to TRBD2 (5 bases). The germline gives CDR1 MDHEN, CDR2 SYDVKM. CDR3 size: 11 residues. The CDR3 DNA reads as TGTGCTGGCGGGTCGCCCTACGAGCAGTACTTC. Encoded protein: CAGGSPYEQYF.

The genes are TRBV10-3 and TRBJ2-2, with 9 bases aligning to TRBD2. Germline CDR1 and CDR2: ENHRY and SYGVKD. The CDR3 covers 16 residues. Germline trimming cut 0 bases from V and 6 bases from J; bases unmatched to any gene: 5. The DNA for the CDR3 is TGTGCCATCAGTGAGTCGTTTAGCGGGAGTTCCGGGGAGCTGTTTTTT. As protein: CAISESFSGSSGELFF.

The chain employs TRBV7-6 and TRBJ2-5, with 8 bases identical to TRBD1. This CDR3 contains 16 residues. Germline V gives CDR1 SGHVS, CDR2 FNYEAQ. V dropped 1 base and J dropped 5; count of bases not matched to a gene: 9. CDR3 nucleotide sequence: TGTGCCAGCAGCTTAGTCATTCAGGGGGCGGGGGAGACCCAGTACTTC. This gives the protein CASSLVIQGAGETQYF.